The source of this T cell receptor beta chain is a study of human T cells and chemical hapten exposure. A single record per CDR3 protein comes from TCRdb applying MiXCR to the RACE reads. This sample has some 97,000 distinct CDR3 sequences, with around a quarter found just once. The time point was: patch test 3, about 24 weeks after DPC sensitization. This sample's treatment: therapeutic diphenylcyclopropenone sensitization with weekly scalp DPC. Here the sequenced sample was whole blood, taken in connection with sensitization to the hapten diphenylcyclopropenone (DPC). The receptor's source is a man aged 40-55 years with alopecia areata. Some clones in this sample may be carry-over from other donors' samples.

The DNA of the CDR3 is TGTGCCAGCACCAGACAGGCAGCAACTAATGAAAAACTGTTTTTT. Its translation is CASTRQAATNEKLFF. The chain joins TRBV6-5 to TRBJ1-4; D is perhaps TRBD1 (6 bases). This CDR3 is 15 amino acids long. Germline lookup yields CDR1 MNHEY and CDR2 SVGAGI. The V and J ends lost 7 bases and 0 bases respectively, with 12 bases between them.